This T cell receptor (beta chain) was observed in a study of cytomegalovirus exposure and HLA in healthy donors. Whole-study results and caveats: The authors listed around 150 TCR beta chains as cytomegalovirus-associated. The number of N-insertions in an Asian-associated ancestry cluster was reportedly below the roughly 660-donor mean in a later analysis.

Comments on this clone: Its antigen is still unknown.

V dropped 1 base and J dropped 2 bases, with 12 bases sitting between them. The CDR3 runs 14 residues. Germline V gene data show CDR1 as SQVTM and CDR2 as ANQGSEA. It was with 60 Vbeta and 13 Jbeta primers that the PCR ran. Sequencing was performed with immunoSEQ multiplex PCR; in TCRdb, only in-frame clones are kept and a portion is missing. The table records some 130,000 clones, roughly 80% of them present only once. Sequenced material: PBMCs. This clonotype was sampled from a man aged 25 to 45 in good health and CMV-seronegative. The chain employs TRBV29-1 and TRBJ2-7; a weak D match, TRBD1 (6 bases). CDR3 coding DNA: TGCAGCGTTGAAGGGGGGCAGGGCCCCTACGAGCAGTACTTC. The encoded protein is CSVEGGQGPYEQYF.